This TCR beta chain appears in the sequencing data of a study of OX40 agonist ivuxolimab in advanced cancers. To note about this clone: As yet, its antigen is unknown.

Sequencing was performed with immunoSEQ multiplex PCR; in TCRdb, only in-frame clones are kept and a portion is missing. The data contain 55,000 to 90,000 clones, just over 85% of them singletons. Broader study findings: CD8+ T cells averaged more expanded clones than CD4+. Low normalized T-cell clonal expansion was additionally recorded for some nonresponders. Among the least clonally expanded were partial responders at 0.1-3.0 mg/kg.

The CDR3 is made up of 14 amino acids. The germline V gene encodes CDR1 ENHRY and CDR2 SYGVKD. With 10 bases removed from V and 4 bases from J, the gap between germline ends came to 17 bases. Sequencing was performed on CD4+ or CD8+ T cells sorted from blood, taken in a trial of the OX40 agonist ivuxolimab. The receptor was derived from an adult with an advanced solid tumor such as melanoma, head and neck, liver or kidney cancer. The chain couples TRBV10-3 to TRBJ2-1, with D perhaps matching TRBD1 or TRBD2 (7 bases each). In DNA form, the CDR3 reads TGTGCCACCGCAGGGGGGGCGGAGTACAATGAGCAGTTCTTC. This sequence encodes CATAGGAEYNEQFF.